The 25 T cell receptor beta chains below all came from one sample that was sequenced in a study of blood T cell repertoires in COVID-19. Data came from immunoSEQ multiplex PCR; TCRdb stores just in-frame clones and leaves some out. This sample has tens of thousands of clones, with around four fifths found just once. Input material: peripheral blood. These receptors all stem from a man in his forties or fifties with active COVID-19.

The chain uses TRBV27 and TRBJ2-5; maybe TRBD2 (5 bases). The CDR3 totals 15 residues. Per germline, CDR1 MNHEY and CDR2 SMNVEV (reference sequence). Trimming pared 5 bases from V and 4 bases from J, leaving 17 bases between. Here the CDR3 reads CASSLRALRGETQYF. The CDR3 DNA reads TGTGCCAGCAGTCTACGAGCGCTACGGGGAGAGACCCAGTACTTC.

The chain has TRBV15 and TRBJ2-3, with TRBD2 matching over 10 bases. The CDR3 contains 15 residues. Germline V gene data show CDR1 as LNHNV and CDR2 as YYDKDF (reference sequence). After removal of 1 base from V and 6 bases from J, the junction contained 4 bases not matched to a gene. Here the CDR3 reads CATSRVSGRADTQYF. As DNA, the CDR3 is TGTGCCACCAGCAGAGTAAGCGGGAGGGCCGATACGCAGTATTTT.

The V gene is TRBV5-6, the J gene TRBJ2-2; D is undetermined. CDR1 is SGHDT and CDR2 is YYEEEE in the germline V gene. V was shortened by 3 bases and J by 3 bases, with 12 bases between the two germline ends. CDR3 size: 15 residues. The CDR3 reads CASSSLTSDTGELFF. The CDR3 region has the DNA TGTGCCAGCAGCTCCTTGACTTCGGACACCGGGGAGCTGTTTTTT.

This clone was seen only once. The chain recombines TRBV10-3 with TRBJ1-2; possibly TRBD1 for D (5 bases). CDR3 length: 13 residues. The V end lost 2 bases, the J end lost 5 bases, and 9 bases lay between the germline ends. Germline V CDR1 and CDR2: ENHRY, SYGVKD. The CDR3 nucleotides are TGTGCCATCAGTGAGCCGCGACAGTATGGCTACACCTTC. This gives the protein CAISEPRQYGYTF.

V usage is TRBV7-9 and J usage is TRBJ1-1, with 11 bases lining up with TRBD1. The V gene end was trimmed by 5 bases and the J gene end by 11 bases; junction bases not matched to a gene: 4. Germline assignment: CDR1 SEHNR and CDR2 FQNEAQ (reference sequence). The length of the CDR3 is 12 residues. CDR3 protein: CASSHGQGAAFF. CDR3 DNA: TGTGCCAGCAGCCACGGACAGGGGGCTGCTTTCTTT. Together with reference TRBV7-9 and TRBJ1-1, the CDR3 gives the full variable domain: DTGVSQNPRHKITKRGQNVTFRCDPISEHNRLYWYRQTLGQGPEFLTYFQNEAQLEKSRLLSDRFSAERPKGSFSTLEIQRTEQGDSAMYLCASSHGQGAAFFGQGTRLTVV.

CDR3 sequence reads: CASSLVGTGGNTIYF. CDR3 DNA sequence: TGTGCCAGCAGCTTGGTGGGCACGGGAGGAAACACCATATATTTT. V is TRBV5-5 and J is TRBJ1-3; no clear D. The V end was cut by 0 bases, the J end by 4 bases, with 11 bases between. Germline loops: CDR1 SGHKS, CDR2 YYEKEE (reference sequence). CDR3 size: 15 residues.

The V gene is TRBV18, the J gene TRBJ1-1; 7 nucleotides line up with TRBD1. The J segment lost 8 bases and the V segment lost 6 bases, leaving 15 bases of the junction unmatched. Germline V gene data show CDR1 as KGHSH and CDR2 as LQKENI. The CDR3 spans 15 residues. CDR3 nucleotide sequence: TGTGCCAGCTCCCCCAGACAGGGAAGATTAGGGGAAGCTTTCTTT. Translated: CASSPRQGRLGEAFF.

This clone was counted a single time. The V and J genes are TRBV19 and TRBJ2-4, with TRBD1 identical over 9 bases. The CDR3 sequence is 14 residues long. With V trimmed by 7 bases and J by 3 bases, 4 bases remained unmatched. The germline CDR1 and CDR2 sequences are LNHDA and SQIVND (reference sequence). The CDR3 region is CASNPTGGKNIQYF. The CDR3 DNA follows: TGTGCCAGTAACCCGACAGGGGGCAAAAACATTCAGTACTTC.

The J gene is TRBJ2-7, the V gene TRBV3-1 (or the pseudogene TRBV3-2), with no clear D. Per germline, CDR1 LGHDT and CDR2 YNNKEL (reference sequence). The V end was cut by 3 bases, the J end by 4 bases, with 10 bases between. This CDR3 is built from 13 residues. Here the CDR3 DNA reads TGTGCCAGCAGCCATGGGCCGCAATACGAGCAGTACTTC. Residues: CASSHGPQYEQYF.

This clone was picked up a small number of times. CDR3 in amino acids: CASRLDGYNEQFF. CDR3 nucleotide sequence: TGCGCCAGCCGCCTGGACGGGTACAATGAGCAGTTCTTC. The rearrangement joins TRBV5-1 to TRBJ2-1; the D is unclear. Germline V CDR1 and CDR2: SGHRS, YFSETQ. The CDR3 is 13 amino acids. Deletions cut 7 bases from V and 4 bases from J, with 12 bases between.

The chain uses TRBV19 and TRBJ2-3; 9 positions agree with TRBD1. This CDR3 spans 15 amino acids. With 2 bases clipped from V and 1 base from J, the junction kept 1 base outside the gene matches. The germline V gene encodes CDR1 LNHDA and CDR2 SQIVND (reference sequence). The CDR3 bases are TGTGCCAGTAGTATAAGGGACAGGGGCACAGATACGCAGTATTTT. This encodes CASSIRDRGTDTQYF.

This chain connects TRBV25-1 to TRBJ1-5; TRBD1 agrees at 9 bases. V lost 5 bases to trimming and J lost 4 bases; unmatched junction nucleotides: 3. Germline V gene sequence: CDR1 MGHDK, CDR2 SYGVNS. The CDR3 totals 14 residues. In DNA, the CDR3 is TGTGCCAGCAGTTTCGGGACAGGGAATCAGCCCCAGCATTTT. It codes for CASSFGTGNQPQHF.

J is TRBJ2-2 and V is TRBV28, with 8 positions matching TRBD1. The germline V gene has CDR1 MDHEN and CDR2 SYDVKM. The CDR3 length is 14 residues. The V and J ends lost 10 bases and 5 bases, in that order; junction bases with no gene match: 9. For the CDR3, the DNA is TGTGCCATCGACAGGGGCACGGGGACCGGGGAGCTGTTTTTT. As protein: CAIDRGTGTGELFF.

The chain is built from TRBV5-1 and TRBJ2-5; D remains ambiguous. This CDR3 region has 14 residues. Per the germline V gene, CDR1 is SGHRS and CDR2 is YFSETQ. Trimming removed 3 bases at V and 5 bases at J, with 14 bases between. CDR3 protein: CASSYGSLVETQYF. The CDR3 bases are TGCGCCAGCAGCTACGGGTCCCTGGTCGAGACCCAGTACTTC.

The chain joins TRBV6-2 or TRBV6-3 to TRBJ2-7; the D is unclear. The CDR3 is made up of 14 amino acids. Per germline, CDR1 MNHEY and CDR2 SVGEGT. V was pared by 2 bases and J by 3 bases, with 11 bases between. The CDR3, as DNA: TGTGCCAGCAGTTACGGGCCCGCAGACTACGAGCAGTACTTC. Amino acid sequence: CASSYGPADYEQYF.

V usage is TRBV9 and J usage is TRBJ2-7; TRBD2 matches 8 bases. V was pared by 2 bases and J by 3 bases, with 4 bases of the junction left unmatched. CDR3 size: 14 residues. From germline, CDR1 is SGDLS and CDR2 YYNGEE. Written as DNA, the CDR3 is TGTGCCAGCAGCGTCGGGGGGGAAGTCTACGAGCAGTACTTC. It yields the protein CASSVGGEVYEQYF. The entire variable domain, with the rest obtained from reference TRBV9 and TRBJ2-7, is as follows: DSGVTQTPKHLITATGQRVTLRCSPRSGDLSVYWYQQSLDQGLQFLIQYYNGEERAKGNILERFSAQQFPDLHSELNLSSLELGDSALYFCASSVGGEVYEQYFGPGTRLTVT.

The V and J genes are TRBV18 and TRBJ2-7; 8 bases map to TRBD2. Losses at the gene ends were 3 bases for V and 6 bases for J; bases not matched to a gene: 10. The CDR3 is 15 residues long. Germline CDR1 and CDR2: KGHSH and LQKENI. The CDR3 reads CASSPGVAGYSEQYF. The CDR3, as DNA: TGTGCCAGCTCACCGGGGGTAGCGGGGTACTCCGAGCAGTACTTC.

The chain links TRBV27 to TRBJ1-1, with a weak D call TRBD1 (5 bases). Germline CDR1 reads MNHEY; CDR2 reads SMNVEV (reference sequence). Trimming took off 10 bases at V and 4 bases at J, with 13 bases between the two ends. The CDR3 has 12 amino acids. CDR3 nucleotide sequence: TGTGCCACCCGGGGGTTGGGCACTGAAGCTTTCTTT. Translating it yields CATRGLGTEAFF.

The rearrangement joins TRBV18 to TRBJ2-1; D is possibly TRBD2 (5 bases). The germline V gene has CDR1 KGHSH and CDR2 LQKENI. This CDR3 spans 15 amino acids. V lost 3 bases to trimming and J lost 4 bases, with 13 bases between them. The CDR3 coding sequence is TGTGCCAGCTCACCTTTACACGAGGGTTACAATGAGCAGTTCTTC. This codes for CASSPLHEGYNEQFF. The full variable domain, rest sourced from reference TRBV18 and TRBJ2-1, is NAGVMQNPRHLVRRRGQEARLRCSPMKGHSHVYWYRQLPEEGLKFMVYLQKENIIDESGMPKERFSAEFPKEGPSILRIQQVVRGDSAAYFCASSPLHEGYNEQFFGPGTRLTVL.

The chain carries TRBV11-1 and TRBJ1-4; D not certain. V lost 5 bases and J 8 bases, leaving 18 bases between the germline ends. Germline V gene sequence: CDR1 SGHAT, CDR2 FQDESV (reference sequence). This CDR3 contains 15 residues. The CDR3 here is CASSAARAVGEKLFF. The CDR3 DNA is TGTGCCAGCAGCGCAGCACGCGCGGTCGGCGAAAAACTGTTTTTT.

J is TRBJ2-5 and V is TRBV7-9, with a possible D match to TRBD2 (5 bases). The CDR3 runs to 15 residues. Trimming removed 5 bases at V and 5 bases at J, with 18 bases between. Germline V gives CDR1 SEHNR, CDR2 FQNEAQ (reference sequence). In DNA form, the CDR3 reads TGTGCCAGCAGCCAGCGGCGCAGGCAGGTCGAGACCCAGTACTTC. Its translation is CASSQRRRQVETQYF.

V is TRBV13 and J is TRBJ2-7, with D possibly matching TRBD1 (5 bases). The CDR3 runs 14 residues. The V end lost 3 bases, the J end lost 3 bases, and 12 bases lay between the germline ends. Germline V gene sequence: CDR1 PRHDT, CDR2 FYEKMQ (reference sequence). The CDR3 DNA sequence: TGTGCCAGCAGCTTTCAGGGCACTTACTACGAGCAGTACTTC. Translation: CASSFQGTYYEQYF.

This clone was observed a few times. The chain uses TRBV12-2 and TRBJ1-2. TRBV12-2 is a recognized pseudogene. This CDR3 spans 10 amino acids. In nucleotides, the CDR3 is TGTGCAAGTCGCCACTTGTGCTACACCTTC. Translating gives CASRHLCYTF.

V is TRBV18 and J is TRBJ1-4; 7 positions agree with TRBD1. Germline trimming cut 0 bases from V and 0 bases from J; bases unmatched to any gene: 7. Germline V gene lookup returns CDR1 KGHSH and CDR2 LQKENI. The CDR3 sequence is 18 residues long. CDR3 bases: TGTGCCAGCTCACCACCTAGGGGGCCATCCGCAACTAATGAAAAACTGTTTTTT. Translation: CASSPPRGPSATNEKLFF.

This chain uses TRBV5-6 with TRBJ2-2; 7 bases agree with TRBD2. With 3 bases clipped from V and 5 bases from J, the junction kept 4 bases outside the gene matches. Germline values: CDR1 SGHDT, CDR2 YYEEEE. The CDR3 totals 14 residues. The CDR3 protein is CASSSGRVTGELFF. CDR3 in DNA: TGTGCCAGCAGCTCAGGGAGGGTAACCGGGGAGCTGTTTTTT.